Listed here are 17 T cell receptor beta chains from one sample, sequenced in a study of shared clonotypes between healthy human individuals. Terminally differentiated effector memory CD45RA+ cells were excluded from the naive CD8 cells, which were CD45RO-negative and positively selected for CCR7. This table comes from immunoSEQ multiplex PCR, and its TCRdb copy is limited to in-frame clones, with some not included. Counted here are nearly 2 million clones, roughly 94% occurring once; the ten biggest clones make up under 1.5%. Sequences were obtained from naive CD8+ T cells sorted from blood. Every receptor here comes from a man younger than 35 in good health.

The chain combines TRBV28 with TRBJ2-7; TRBD1 aligns across 7 bases. Germline V lookup: CDR1 MDHEN, CDR2 SYDVKM. The CDR3 runs 13 residues. V lost 3 bases to trimming and J lost 6 bases; unmatched junction nucleotides: 5. The CDR3 nucleotides read TGTGCCAGCAGTTTTTCCGAGGGGGCCGAGCAGTACTTC. It translates to CASSFSEGAEQYF.

As to this clone: Other DNA sequences in this sample translate to the same CDR3. The V gene is TRBV27, the J gene TRBJ2-2; D is unresolved. The CDR3 has 14 residues. Germline lookup yields CDR1 MNHEY and CDR2 SMNVEV (reference sequence). Trimming shortened V by 5 bases and J by 4 bases, and 11 bases separated the two germline ends. DNA for the CDR3: TGTGCCAGCAGTCCTAGACCCCTCACCGGGGAGCTGTTTTTT. Its translation is CASSPRPLTGELFF.

About this clone itself: The same CDR3 also results from other DNA sequences found in this sample. V usage is TRBV4-3 and J usage is TRBJ2-7; D call uncertain. This CDR3 has 13 residues. Germline lookup yields CDR1 LGHNA and CDR2 YSLEER. Trimming removed 1 base from V and 1 base from J, with 5 bases in between. CDR3 DNA: TGCGCCAGCAGCCAAGGGCTTTCCTACGAGCAGTACTTC. Protein sequence: CASSQGLSYEQYF.

V gene TRBV27 combines with J gene TRBJ2-1; D unresolved. Germline CDR1 is MNHEY and CDR2 is SMNVEV (reference sequence). CDR3 length: 16 residues. V lost 2 bases, J lost 1 base, and 12 bases lay in between. This CDR3 reads CASSLADALSYNEQFF. The CDR3 nucleotides are TGTGCCAGCAGTTTAGCGGACGCCTTATCCTACAATGAGCAGTTCTTC.

This sequence joins TRBV30 and TRBJ2-7, with D tentatively TRBD2 (6 bases). Trimming stripped 3 bases from V and 0 bases from J, with 12 bases between. Per the germline V gene, CDR1 is GTSNPN and CDR2 is SVGIG (reference sequence). The CDR3 extends over 14 amino acids. CDR3 sequence: CAWRGTQSSYEQYF. CDR3 sequence (DNA): TGTGCCTGGAGAGGGACTCAGAGCTCCTACGAGCAGTACTTC.

The chain couples TRBV28 to TRBJ2-7; 7 positions agree with TRBD1. The CDR3 is 11 amino acids. The germline V gene has CDR1 MDHEN and CDR2 SYDVKM. J lost 12 bases, V lost 6 bases, and 8 bases had no gene match. CDR3 coding DNA: TGTGCCAGCAGCAATACAGGGGAACGGTACTTC. Protein sequence: CASSNTGERYF.

This chain connects TRBV6-5 to TRBJ1-5; tentatively, D is TRBD1 (5 bases). Trimming left V 0 bases short and J 13 bases short, with 16 bases between. The V gene's germline CDR1 is MNHEY and CDR2 SVGAGI. The CDR3 is 14 residues long. The DNA for the CDR3 is TGTGCCAGCAGTTACTCGAGTGAAGGGACCGCACAGCATTTT. Encoded protein: CASSYSSEGTAQHF.

The J gene is TRBJ1-1, the V gene TRBV9; 7 bases match TRBD1. V dropped 0 bases and J dropped 1; count of bases not matched to a gene: 6. Germline CDR1 is SGDLS and CDR2 is YYNGEE. CDR3 length: 16 residues. The chain's CDR3 is CASSVAAGGTNTEAFF. Written as DNA, the CDR3 is TGTGCCAGCAGCGTAGCAGCAGGGGGGACGAACACTGAAGCTTTCTTT.

In its sample, this clone was seen once. The rearrangement joins TRBV19 to TRBJ2-7; possible D gene TRBD1, 6 bases. V lost 1 base and J lost 3, with 10 bases in between. This CDR3 comprises 14 residues. CDR1 LNHDA and CDR2 SQIVND come from the germline V gene (reference sequence). The CDR3 DNA sequence: TGTGCCAGTAGTATAGGGGACACTTTCTACGAGCAGTACTTC. Translated: CASSIGDTFYEQYF.

This clone has only one observation. The rearrangement uses TRBV25-1 and TRBJ1-2, with no clear D. In germline, CDR1 is MGHDK, CDR2 SYGVNS. The CDR3 length is 16 residues. Trimming took off 0 bases at V and 8 bases at J, with 19 bases between the two ends. CDR3 DNA sequence: TGTGCCAGCAGTGAATATAGCGAAGGAGGGCCGGAAGGCTACACCTTC. Amino acid sequence: CASSEYSEGGPEGYTF.

V gene TRBV7-9 combines with J gene TRBJ2-6; TRBD1 aligns across 7 bases. In germline, CDR1 is SEHNR, CDR2 FQNEAQ (reference sequence). This CDR3 region has 17 residues. V lost 5 bases to trimming and J lost 0 bases; unmatched junction nucleotides: 7. The CDR3 nucleotides read TGTGCCAGCAGCCGACATCGGGACAGCTCTGGGGCCAACGTCCTGACTTTC. As protein: CASSRHRDSSGANVLTF.

This clone appeared once. V usage is TRBV10-1 and J usage is TRBJ2-1, with 11 bases matching TRBD2. With 6 bases clipped from V and 9 bases from J, the junction kept 10 bases outside the gene matches. The CDR3 spans 15 residues. Per germline, CDR1 WNHNN and CDR2 SYGVQD (reference sequence). The CDR3 DNA reads as TGCGCCAGCAGCGAAACTAGCGGGGGAGGGGGTGAGCAGTTCTTC. It specifies CASSETSGGGGEQFF.

This chain joins TRBV7-2 and TRBJ2-5; 8 bases match TRBD2. The CDR3 is 18 amino acids. V was pared by 1 base and J by 1 base, with 11 bases of the junction left unmatched. The germline CDR1 and CDR2 sequences are SGHTA and FQGNSA. The CDR3 DNA is TGTGCCAGCAGCTTAGGTTTCTCGAGCGGGGGTCCCCAAGAGACCCAGTACTTC. Translated: CASSLGFSSGGPQETQYF.

The chain has TRBV13 and TRBJ2-1; the match to TRBD2 covers 14 bases. The CDR3 sequence is 16 residues long. The V gene end was trimmed by 4 bases and the J gene end by 5 bases; junction bases not matched to a gene: 4. Germline V gene sequence: CDR1 PRHDT, CDR2 FYEKMQ (reference sequence). As DNA, the CDR3 is TGTGCCAGCAGCTCAAGACTAGCGGGAGGGCACAATGAGCAGTTCTTC. This codes for CASSSRLAGGHNEQFF. Based on the CDR3 plus reference TRBV13 and TRBJ2-1, the full variable domain is AAGVIQSPRHLIKEKRETATLKCYPIPRHDTVYWYQQGPGQDPQFLISFYEKMQSDKGSIPDRFSAQQFSDYHSELNMSSLELGDSALYFCASSSRLAGGHNEQFFGPGTRLTVL.

The rearrangement joins TRBV12-5 to TRBJ2-5; D gene uncertain. CDR1 and CDR2 (germline): LGHNT, FRNRAP. The CDR3 loop spans 15 amino acids. V lost 4 bases, J lost 2 bases, and 14 bases lay in between. CDR3 protein: CASGSFIELQETQYF. Written as DNA, the CDR3 is TGTGCTAGTGGTTCCTTCATAGAGTTACAAGAGACCCAGTACTTC. The full variable domain, with the rest looked up from reference TRBV12-5 and TRBJ2-5, is DARVTQTPRHKVTEMGQEVTMRCQPILGHNTVFWYRQTMMQGLELLAYFRNRAPLDDSGMPKDRFSAEMPDATLATLKIQPSEPRDSAVYFCASGSFIELQETQYFGPGTRLLVL.

The rearrangement links TRBV6-5 to TRBJ1-5, with D hard to call. Germline CDR1 is MNHEY and CDR2 is SVGAGI. The length of the CDR3 is 12 residues. Trimming removed 4 bases from V and 7 bases from J, with 8 bases in between. CDR3 in DNA: TGTGCCAGCAGTTTTTTCAGGCAGCCCCAGCATTTT. It translates to CASSFFRQPQHF.

About this clone: Other DNA sequences in the sample encode the same CDR3. J is TRBJ2-2 and V is TRBV6-5; possible D gene TRBD2, 6 bases. CDR1 MNHEY and CDR2 SVGAGI come from the germline V gene. With 0 bases removed from V and 4 bases from J, the gap between germline ends came to 9 bases. The CDR3 has 15 residues. The CDR3, as DNA: TGTGCCAGCAGTTACTCGGTGGGGGGCACCGGGGAGCTGTTTTTT. As protein: CASSYSVGGTGELFF.